This paragraph covers one TCR beta chain sequence. Its antigen remains unknown. This entry is derived from a study of T cell responses to AZD1222 COVID-19 vaccine. Study results and caveats: After the peak T cell response, and only then, were repertoires sampled.

Profiling relied on immunoSEQ multiplex PCR, and the TCRdb table lists in-frame clones only, not all of them. The data contain 100,000 or so clones, around 87% of them singletons. The V end was cut by 3 bases, the J end by 0 bases, with 13 bases between. The CDR3 sequence is 16 residues long. In germline, CDR1 is SGDLS, CDR2 YYNGEE. The material sequenced was peripheral blood, taken on day 0 of AZD1222 vaccination. The clonotype originates from an adult in good health. V and J are TRBV9 and TRBJ1-5; D remains unclear. The CDR3 spells CASSAGSTYSNQPQHF. The CDR3 DNA sequence: TGTGCCAGCAGCGCAGGTAGTACTTATAGCAATCAGCCCCAGCATTTT.